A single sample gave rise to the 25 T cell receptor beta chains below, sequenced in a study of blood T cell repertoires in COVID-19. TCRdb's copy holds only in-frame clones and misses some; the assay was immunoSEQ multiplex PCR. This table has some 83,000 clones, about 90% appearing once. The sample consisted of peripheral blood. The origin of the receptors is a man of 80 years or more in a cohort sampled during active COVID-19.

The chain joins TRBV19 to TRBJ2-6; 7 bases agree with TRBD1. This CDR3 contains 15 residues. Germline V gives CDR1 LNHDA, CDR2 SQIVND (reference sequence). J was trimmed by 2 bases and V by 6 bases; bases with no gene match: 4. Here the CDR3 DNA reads TGTGCCAGTAGGAAAGACAGGGCTGGGGCCAACGTCCTGACTTTC. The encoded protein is CASRKDRAGANVLTF.

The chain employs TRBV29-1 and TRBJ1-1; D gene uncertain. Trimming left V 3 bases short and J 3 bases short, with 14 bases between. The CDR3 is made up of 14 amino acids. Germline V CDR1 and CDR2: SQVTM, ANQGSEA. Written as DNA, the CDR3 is TGCAGCGTTGATTTTGCGGGCGCAGACACTGAAGCTTTCTTT. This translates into CSVDFAGADTEAFF.

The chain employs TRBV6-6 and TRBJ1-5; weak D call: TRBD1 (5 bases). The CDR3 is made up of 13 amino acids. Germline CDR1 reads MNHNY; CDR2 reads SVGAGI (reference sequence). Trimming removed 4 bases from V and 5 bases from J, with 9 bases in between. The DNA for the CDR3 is TGTGCCAGCAGTTCAGGGAGGTATCAGCCCCAGCATTTT. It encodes CASSSGRYQPQHF.

The CDR3 region has the DNA TGTGCCAGCGGTCGGGGGAAGAACTATGGCTACACCTTC. It yields the protein CASGRGKNYGYTF. The chain uses TRBV2 and TRBJ1-2; perhaps TRBD1 as D (5 bases). Germline CDR1 and CDR2: SNHLY and FYNNEI. The CDR3 runs to 13 residues. The V and J ends lost 8 bases and 2 bases respectively, with 12 bases between them.

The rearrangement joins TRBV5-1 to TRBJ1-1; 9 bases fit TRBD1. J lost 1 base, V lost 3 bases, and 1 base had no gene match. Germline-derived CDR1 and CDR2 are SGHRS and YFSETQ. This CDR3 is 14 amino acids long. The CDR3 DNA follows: TGCGCCAGCAGCTCACAGGGGGCGAACACTGAAGCTTTCTTT. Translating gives CASSSQGANTEAFF.

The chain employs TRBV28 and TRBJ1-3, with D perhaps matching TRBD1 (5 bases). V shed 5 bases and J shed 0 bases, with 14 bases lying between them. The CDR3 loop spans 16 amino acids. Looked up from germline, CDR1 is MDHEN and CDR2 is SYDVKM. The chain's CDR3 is CASSQPQGTSGNTIYF. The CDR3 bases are TGTGCCAGCAGTCAACCGCAGGGTACCTCTGGAAACACCATATATTTT.

The CDR3: CASSPGVSSYNEQFF. Here the CDR3 DNA reads TGTGCCAGCAGTCCAGGGGTGTCCTCCTACAATGAGCAGTTCTTC. V gene TRBV6-5 combines with J gene TRBJ2-1, with a possible D match to TRBD1 (6 bases). Trimming cost V 5 bases and J 0 bases, with 11 bases left between them. CDR3 size: 15 residues. Germline-derived CDR1 and CDR2 are MNHEY and SVGAGI.

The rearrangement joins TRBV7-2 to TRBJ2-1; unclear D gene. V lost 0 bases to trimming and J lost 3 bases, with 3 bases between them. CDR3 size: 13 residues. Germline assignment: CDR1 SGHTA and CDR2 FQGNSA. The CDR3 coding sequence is TGTGCCAGCAGCTTAGCCTACTACAATGAGCAGTTCTTC. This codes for CASSLAYYNEQFF.

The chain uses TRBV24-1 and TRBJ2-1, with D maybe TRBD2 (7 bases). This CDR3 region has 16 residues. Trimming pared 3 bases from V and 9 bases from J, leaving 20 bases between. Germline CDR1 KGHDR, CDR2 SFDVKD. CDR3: CATSDVGGRSWGEQFF. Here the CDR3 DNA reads TGTGCCACCAGTGATGTCGGGGGGCGGTCATGGGGTGAGCAGTTCTTC.

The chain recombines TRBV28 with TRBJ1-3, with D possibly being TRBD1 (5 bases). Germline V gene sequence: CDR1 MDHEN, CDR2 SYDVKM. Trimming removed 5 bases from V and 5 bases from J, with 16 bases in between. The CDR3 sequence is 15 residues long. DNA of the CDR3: TGTGCCAGCAGTCTGAGGCAGGGTAAAAGAAACACCATATATTTT. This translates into CASSLRQGKRNTIYF.

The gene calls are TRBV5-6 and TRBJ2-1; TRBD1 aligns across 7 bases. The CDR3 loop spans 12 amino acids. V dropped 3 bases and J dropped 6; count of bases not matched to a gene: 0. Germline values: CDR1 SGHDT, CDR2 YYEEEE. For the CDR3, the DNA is TGTGCCAGCAGCTCAGGGGGCAATGAGCAGTTCTTC. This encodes CASSSGGNEQFF.

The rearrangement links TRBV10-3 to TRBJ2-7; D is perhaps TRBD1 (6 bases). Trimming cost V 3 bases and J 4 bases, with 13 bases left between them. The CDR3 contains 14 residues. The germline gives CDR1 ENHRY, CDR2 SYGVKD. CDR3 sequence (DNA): TGTGCCATCAGTGATGGCAGGGGCCTTTACGAGCAGTACTTC. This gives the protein CAISDGRGLYEQYF.

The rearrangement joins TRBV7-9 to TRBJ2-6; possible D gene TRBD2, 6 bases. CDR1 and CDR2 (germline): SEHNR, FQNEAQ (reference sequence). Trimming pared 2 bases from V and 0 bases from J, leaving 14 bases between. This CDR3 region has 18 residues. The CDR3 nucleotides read TGTGCCAGCAGCTTACGTCCCTGGACTATCTCTGGGGCCAACGTCCTGACTTTC. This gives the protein CASSLRPWTISGANVLTF.

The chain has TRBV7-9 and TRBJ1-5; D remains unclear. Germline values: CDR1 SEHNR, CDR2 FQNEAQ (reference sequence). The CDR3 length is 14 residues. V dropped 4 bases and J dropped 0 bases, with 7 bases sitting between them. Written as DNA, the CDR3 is TGTGCCAGCAGCTCAGTTAATAGCAATCAGCCCCAGCATTTT. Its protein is CASSSVNSNQPQHF.

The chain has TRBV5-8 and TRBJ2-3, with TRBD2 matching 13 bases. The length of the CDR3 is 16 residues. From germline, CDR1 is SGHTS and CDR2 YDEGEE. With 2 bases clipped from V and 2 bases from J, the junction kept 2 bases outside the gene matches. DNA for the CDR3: TGTGCCAGCAGCTTTGGACTAGCGGGGGACACAGATACGCAGTATTTT. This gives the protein CASSFGLAGDTDTQYF.

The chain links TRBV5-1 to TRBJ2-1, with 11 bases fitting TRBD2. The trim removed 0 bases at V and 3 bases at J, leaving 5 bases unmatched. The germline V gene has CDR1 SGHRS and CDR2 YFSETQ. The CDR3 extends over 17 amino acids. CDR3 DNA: TGCGCCAGCAGCTTGGGGGGGACTAGCGGTTTCTACAATGAGCAGTTCTTC. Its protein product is CASSLGGTSGFYNEQFF.

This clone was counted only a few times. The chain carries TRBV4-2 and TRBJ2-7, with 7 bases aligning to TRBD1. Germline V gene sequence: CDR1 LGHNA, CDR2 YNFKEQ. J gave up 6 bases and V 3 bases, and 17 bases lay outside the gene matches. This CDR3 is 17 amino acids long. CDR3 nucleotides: TGTGCCAGCAGCCAGGGTGGGGACAGTGCCGGTCCCACCGAGCAGTACTTC. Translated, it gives CASSQGGDSAGPTEQYF.

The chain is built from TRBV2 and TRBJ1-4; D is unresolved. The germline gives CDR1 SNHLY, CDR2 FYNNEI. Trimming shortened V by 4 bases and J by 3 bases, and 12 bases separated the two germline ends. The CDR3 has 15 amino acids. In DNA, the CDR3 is TGTGCCAGCAGTGGGTCGGAACAGTCTAATGAAAAACTGTTTTTT. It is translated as CASSGSEQSNEKLFF.

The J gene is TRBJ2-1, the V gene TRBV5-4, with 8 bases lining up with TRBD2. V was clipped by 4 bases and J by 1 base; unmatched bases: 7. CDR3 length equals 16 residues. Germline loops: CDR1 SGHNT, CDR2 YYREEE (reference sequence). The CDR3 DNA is TGTGCCAGCAGCCAGATAGCGGGGCCGTCCTACAATGAGCAGTTCTTC. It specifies CASSQIAGPSYNEQFF. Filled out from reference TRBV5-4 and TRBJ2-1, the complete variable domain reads ETGVTQSPTHLIKTRGQQVTLRCSSQSGHNTVSWYQQALGQGPQFIFQYYREEENGRGNFPPRFSGLQFPNYSSELNVNALELDDSALYLCASSQIAGPSYNEQFFGPGTRLTVL.

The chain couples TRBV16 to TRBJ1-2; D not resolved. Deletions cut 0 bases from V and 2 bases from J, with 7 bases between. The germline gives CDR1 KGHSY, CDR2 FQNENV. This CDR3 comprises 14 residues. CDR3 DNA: TGTGCCAGCAGCCAATCGGGCAAGAACTATGGCTACACCTTC. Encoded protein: CASSQSGKNYGYTF. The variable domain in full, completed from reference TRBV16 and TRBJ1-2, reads GEEVAQTPKHLVRGEGQKAKLYCAPIKGHSYVFWYQQVLKNEFKFLISFQNENVFDETGMPKERFSAKCLPNSPCSLEIQATKLEDSAVYFCASSQSGKNYGYTFGSGTRLTVV.

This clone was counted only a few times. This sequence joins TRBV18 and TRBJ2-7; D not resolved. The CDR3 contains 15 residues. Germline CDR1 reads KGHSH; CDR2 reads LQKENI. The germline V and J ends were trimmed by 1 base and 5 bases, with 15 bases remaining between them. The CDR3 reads CASSPLHLRPHEQYF. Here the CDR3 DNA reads TGTGCCAGCTCACCACTTCATCTGCGGCCCCACGAGCAGTACTTC.

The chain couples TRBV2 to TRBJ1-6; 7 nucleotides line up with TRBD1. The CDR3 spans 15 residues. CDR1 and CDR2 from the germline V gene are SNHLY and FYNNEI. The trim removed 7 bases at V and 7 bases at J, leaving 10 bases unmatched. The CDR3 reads CASMGDSNRNSPLHF. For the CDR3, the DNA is TGTGCCAGCATGGGGGACAGCAATAGAAATTCACCCCTCCACTTT.

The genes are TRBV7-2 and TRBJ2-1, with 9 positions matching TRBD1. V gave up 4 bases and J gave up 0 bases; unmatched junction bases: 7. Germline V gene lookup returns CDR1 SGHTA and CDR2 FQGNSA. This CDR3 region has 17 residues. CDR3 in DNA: TGTGCCAGCAGCTCCGGGACAGGGAAGAGCTCCTACAATGAGCAGTTCTTC. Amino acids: CASSSGTGKSSYNEQFF.

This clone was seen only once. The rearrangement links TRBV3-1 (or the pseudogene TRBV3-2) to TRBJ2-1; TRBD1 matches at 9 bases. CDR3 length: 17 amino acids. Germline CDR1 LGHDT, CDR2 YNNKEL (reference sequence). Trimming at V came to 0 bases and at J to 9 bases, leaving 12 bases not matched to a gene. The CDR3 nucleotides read TGTGCCAGCAGCCAAGACGTAAACAGGGGGCGCTGGGTTGAGCAGTTCTTC. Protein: CASSQDVNRGRWVEQFF.

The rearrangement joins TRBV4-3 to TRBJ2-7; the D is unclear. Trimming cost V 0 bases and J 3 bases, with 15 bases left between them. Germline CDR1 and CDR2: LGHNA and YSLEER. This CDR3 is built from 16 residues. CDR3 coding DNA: TGCGCCAGCAGCCAAGATCGTGAGACATCTCGCTACGAGCAGTACTTC. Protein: CASSQDRETSRYEQYF.